This entry lists 20 T cell receptor beta chains sequenced from one sample in a study of neurological immune-mediated disorders. TCRdb independently ran MiXCR on the 5' RACE reads; one entry per CDR3 protein. The sample includes 40,000 to 55,000 distinct CDR3 sequences, under 3.5% seen only once; the top ten take approximately 16%. The sample comprised PBMCs. These receptors all come from a woman aged 50 to 65 with multiple sclerosis.

This clonotype was observed many times. This sequence joins TRBV5-1 and TRBJ2-6; the D gene is possibly TRBD1 (6 bases). V was trimmed by 1 base and J by 1 base, leaving 18 bases between them. The V gene's germline CDR1 is SGHRS and CDR2 YFSETQ. The CDR3 covers 19 residues. Here the CDR3 DNA reads TGCGCCAGCAGCTTGACGGCCAGGGGCTTTTCATCTGGGGCCAACGTCCTGACTTTC. It translates to CASSLTARGFSSGANVLTF.

This clonotype was observed many times. In DNA, the CDR3 is TGCAGTGCTAGAAGTGAACCGGAACCCTCTCGGGAGCAGTACTTC. Its protein is CSARSEPEPSREQYF. The chain joins TRBV20-1 to TRBJ2-7; D call uncertain. The V and J ends lost 2 bases and 7 bases respectively, with 21 bases between them. This CDR3 spans 15 amino acids. CDR1 is DFQATT, CDR2 SNEGSKA, per germline (reference sequence).

In this sample, this clonotype turned up many times. The genes are TRBV5-1 and TRBJ1-1, with D uncertain. V lost 0 bases, J lost 0 bases, and 9 bases lay in between. Germline CDR1 is SGHRS and CDR2 is YFSETQ. CDR3 length: 15 residues. CDR3 DNA: TGCGCCAGCAGCTTGGCCGCAGGCTTGAACACTGAAGCTTTCTTT. Amino acid sequence: CASSLAAGLNTEAFF.

There are many counts of this clonotype. V is TRBV7-9 and J is TRBJ2-3, with 10 bases that match TRBD1. The germline CDR1 and CDR2 sequences are SEHNR and FQNEAQ (reference sequence). The CDR3 has 14 residues. V was clipped by 7 bases and J by 4 bases; unmatched bases: 5. The CDR3 region is CASIWTGGADTQYF. The CDR3 DNA follows: TGTGCCAGCATATGGACAGGGGGAGCAGATACGCAGTATTTT.

This clonotype has ten or more counts. The rearrangement joins TRBV5-1 to TRBJ2-7; 8 nucleotides agree with TRBD1. V shed 5 bases and J 12 bases; nucleotides not matched to a gene: 22. The CDR3 is 16 amino acids. Germline lookup yields CDR1 SGHRS and CDR2 YFSETQ. In DNA form, the CDR3 reads TGCGCCAGCAGATCGGCGTCCGGGACAGGAAACCTCCCGGGGTACTTC. Amino acids: CASRSASGTGNLPGYF.

Ten or more counts support this clonotype. CDR3 region: CSARDPGGDTDTQYF. The CDR3 nucleotides are TGCAGTGCTAGAGATCCGGGCGGGGACACAGATACGCAGTATTTT. The gene calls are TRBV20-1 and TRBJ2-3, with TRBD2 as a possible D gene (6 bases). Germline CDR1 and CDR2: DFQATT and SNEGSKA (reference sequence). V dropped 0 bases and J dropped 2 bases, with 12 bases sitting between them. This CDR3 has 15 residues.

This clonotype occurred many times. The chain uses TRBV5-1 and TRBJ1-4; tentative D call: TRBD1 (5 bases). Germline V lookup: CDR1 SGHRS, CDR2 YFSETQ. The CDR3 spans 15 residues. V lost 1 base and J 5 bases, leaving 12 bases between the germline ends. The CDR3: CASSLTKGQNEKLFF. CDR3 DNA: TGCGCCAGCAGCTTGACGAAGGGGCAAAATGAAAAACTGTTTTTT.

This clonotype was seen many times. V usage is TRBV20-1 and J usage is TRBJ2-3, with D hard to call. The CDR3 is made up of 12 amino acids. The V and J ends lost 6 bases and 0 bases respectively, with 7 bases between them. Germline values: CDR1 DFQATT, CDR2 SNEGSKA (reference sequence). CDR3 protein: CSAQDSTDTQYF. The CDR3 DNA is TGCAGTGCCCAGGACAGCACAGATACGCAGTATTTT.

This clonotype was detected many times. The chain has TRBV3-1 and TRBJ1-1, with 12 positions matching TRBD1. Per the germline V gene, CDR1 is LGHDT and CDR2 is YNNKEL (reference sequence). V was clipped by 4 bases and J by 1 base; unmatched bases: 10. This CDR3 comprises 18 residues. As DNA, the CDR3 is TGTGCCAGCAGCCCCTTTATGGGGACAGGGGGCCGGAACACTGAAGCTTTCTTT. Translating it yields CASSPFMGTGGRNTEAFF.

This clonotype occurred a few times. V and J are TRBV5-1 and TRBJ1-5, with D perhaps matching TRBD1 (5 bases). This CDR3 comprises 14 residues. Trimming removed 0 bases at V and 4 bases at J, with 8 bases between. CDR1 SGHRS and CDR2 YFSETQ come from the germline V gene. The CDR3 DNA sequence: TGCGCCAGCAGCTTGGGCAAGGGGAATCAGCCCCAGCATTTT. Its protein product is CASSLGKGNQPQHF.

This clonotype has at least ten counts. The chain recombines TRBV20-1 with TRBJ2-4; D might be TRBD1 (6 bases). The CDR3 consists of 12 residues. V lost 0 bases and J lost 7, with 7 bases in between. Germline CDR1 and CDR2: DFQATT and SNEGSKA (reference sequence). The CDR3 region has the DNA TGCAGTGCTAGAGAGGGGGCCAACATTCAGTACTTC. Translation gives CSAREGANIQYF.

This clonotype has at least ten counts. V is TRBV20-1 and J is TRBJ2-5; TRBD2 matches at 13 bases. This CDR3 spans 14 amino acids. J gave up 5 bases and V 5 bases, and 5 bases lay outside the gene matches. Per the germline V gene, CDR1 is DFQATT and CDR2 is SNEGSKA (reference sequence). The CDR3 here is CSARTSGSGETQYF. In DNA, the CDR3 is TGCAGTGCTCGGACTAGCGGGAGTGGCGAGACCCAGTACTTC.

The sample holds many counts of this clonotype. DNA of the CDR3: TGCAGTGCTAGGAGTGGAGGCACAGATACGCAGTATTTT. Its translation is CSARSGGTDTQYF. This chain joins TRBV20-1 and TRBJ2-3; D gene uncertain. The CDR3 extends over 13 amino acids. Germline CDR1 and CDR2: DFQATT and SNEGSKA (reference sequence). V dropped 3 bases and J dropped 1 base, with 8 bases sitting between them.

This clonotype was seen repeatedly, ten times or more. The J gene is TRBJ1-1, the V gene TRBV5-1; 8 bases are shared with TRBD1. Losses at the gene ends were 0 bases for V and 5 bases for J; bases not matched to a gene: 6. The CDR3 has 15 residues. Germline lookup yields CDR1 SGHRS and CDR2 YFSETQ. In nucleotides, the CDR3 is TGCGCCAGCAGCTTGGACGGACAGGGTCGGACTGAAGCTTTCTTT. This codes for CASSLDGQGRTEAFF.

This clonotype was seen a few times. A single base separates this from a much larger clone, so it may be a read error. The chain recombines TRBV4-2 with TRBJ2-1; perhaps TRBD1 as D (7 bases). Germline CDR1 LGHNA, CDR2 YNFKEQ. The length of the CDR3 is 17 residues. CDR3 region: CASSQESRGAPYNAQFF. CDR3 coding DNA: TGTGCCAGCAGCCAAGAATCCAGGGGGGCCCCCTACAATGCGCAGTTCTTC.

There are many counts of this clonotype. The chain is built from TRBV15 and TRBJ1-2, with a possible D match to TRBD1 (5 bases). Trimming pared 8 bases from V and 4 bases from J, leaving 26 bases between. This CDR3 has 17 amino acids. The V gene's germline CDR1 is LNHNV and CDR2 YYDKDF (reference sequence). This CDR3 is CATEAAQGRIDRYGYTF. CDR3 in DNA: TGTGCCACCGAGGCGGCGCAGGGACGAATCGACCGCTATGGCTACACCTTC.

In this sample, this clonotype turned up many times. The V and J genes are TRBV14 and TRBJ2-5; the D is unclear. The ends were cut back, 5 bases at V and 7 bases at J, with 14 bases in the middle. The CDR3 runs to 13 residues. Germline lookup yields CDR1 SGHDN and CDR2 FVKESK. The CDR3 reads CASSDGRDRTQYF. The CDR3 region has the DNA TGTGCCAGCAGCGACGGACGTGACCGGACCCAGTACTTC. The variable domain in full, with the rest retrieved from reference TRBV14 and TRBJ2-5, is EAGVTQFPSHSVIEKGQTVTLRCDPISGHDNLYWYRRVMGKEIKFLLHFVKESKQDESGMPNNRFLAERTGGTYSTLKVQPAELEDSGVYFCASSDGRDRTQYFGPGTRLLVL.

This clonotype was found many times. One end of the junction fails to match germline, which may point to a read error. The chain combines TRBV6-6 with TRBJ2-1; D remains unclear. The length of the CDR3 is 12 residues. The germline CDR1 and CDR2 sequences are MNHNY and SVGAGI (reference sequence). The CDR3, as DNA: TGTGCCAGCAGTTACTCTTCCGGCCTAAAGGTCTTC. Its protein is CASSYSSGLKVF.

This clonotype was seen ten or more times. The gene calls are TRBV29-1 and TRBJ1-4; maybe TRBD1 (6 bases). Germline CDR1 reads SQVTM; CDR2 reads ANQGSEA. The CDR3 extends over 13 amino acids. With 6 bases removed from V and 5 bases from J, the gap between germline ends came to 13 bases. The CDR3: CSVVTGFNEKLFF. In nucleotides, the CDR3 is TGCAGCGTCGTTACAGGGTTCAATGAAAAACTGTTTTTT.

In this sample, this clonotype turned up many times. The J gene is TRBJ2-3, the V gene TRBV28; D is possibly TRBD1 (6 bases). V was trimmed by 4 bases and J by 0 bases, leaving 14 bases between them. The CDR3 extends over 16 amino acids. The germline gives CDR1 MDHEN, CDR2 SYDVKM. This CDR3 is CASSSPGTLSTDTQYF. DNA for the CDR3: TGTGCCAGCAGTTCCCCCGGGACACTCAGCACAGATACGCAGTATTTT.